One and the same sample provided the 13 T cell receptor beta chains below, sequenced in a study of T cells in Graves' hyperthyroidism and ophthalmopathy. Amplification targeted TCR beta CDR3 regions from RNA transcripts. HTBI primers were the set used in a first-round RT-PCR of the TCR CDR3. TCRdb analysed the multiplex PCR reads with MiXCR anew, one entry per CDR3 protein. This table has about 700,000 distinct CDR3 sequences, around 15% appearing once. The sequencing input was blood. All receptors come from a woman aged 18 to 35 with Graves' hyperthyroidism.

This clonotype came up once. The chain joins TRBV24-1 to TRBJ2-3; a weak D match, TRBD2 (5 bases). Germline V gives CDR1 KGHDR, CDR2 SFDVKD. The V end lost 7 bases, the J end lost 1 base, and 17 bases lay between the germline ends. The CDR3 is 16 amino acids. CDR3 protein: CATSTLKLGGTDTQYF. The CDR3 bases are TGTGCCACCAGCACTCTAAAACTAGGCGGCACAGATACGCAGTATTTT.

This clonotype turned up a few times. V gene TRBV18 combines with J gene TRBJ1-2; D is undetermined. The CDR3 has 14 amino acids. Trimming left V 3 bases short and J 9 bases short, with 17 bases between. Germline CDR1 reads KGHSH; CDR2 reads LQKENI. This CDR3 reads CASSPEAGHFSYTF. CDR3 nucleotides: TGTGCCAGCTCACCGGAGGCAGGCCATTTTAGCTACACCTTC.

The gene calls are TRBV4-3 and TRBJ1-3; D is perhaps TRBD1 (6 bases). CDR1 is LGHNA, CDR2 YSLEER, per germline. The CDR3 has 18 amino acids. With 0 bases removed from V and 7 bases from J, the gap between germline ends came to 22 bases. The CDR3 DNA reads TGCGCCAGCAGCCAAGATGCCCCCCAGGGGTCATGGAGGAACACCATATATTTT. Translation: CASSQDAPQGSWRNTIYF.

The rearrangement uses TRBV20-1 and TRBJ2-2, with a tentative D call TRBD2 (5 bases). The ends were cut back, 0 bases at V and 5 bases at J, with 16 bases in the middle. The length of the CDR3 is 16 residues. Germline assignment: CDR1 DFQATT and CDR2 SNEGSKA (reference sequence). The DNA of the CDR3 is TGCAGTGCTAGAGATCCCCGGCTAGCTTTAACCGGGGAGCTGTTTTTT. Its protein product is CSARDPRLALTGELFF.

In its sample, this clonotype was seen many times. The genes are TRBV5-1 and TRBJ2-1; 9 bases fit TRBD1. Germline values: CDR1 SGHRS, CDR2 YFSETQ. V lost 5 bases, J lost 5 bases, and 8 bases stayed unmatched. The CDR3 runs to 15 residues. The CDR3 DNA sequence: TGCGCCAGCAGACCCGACAGGGGGTTTAACAATGAGCAGTTCTTC. Its translation is CASRPDRGFNNEQFF.

In this sample, this clonotype turned up many times. This chain connects TRBV5-6 to TRBJ2-3; 7 bases are shared with TRBD2. Trimming removed 4 bases from V and 8 bases from J; junction bases left unmatched: 10. This CDR3 has 14 amino acids. Germline V gene data show CDR1 as SGHDT and CDR2 as YYEEEE. CDR3 loop: CASSHGTTRGTQYF. The CDR3 DNA reads as TGTGCCAGCAGCCACGGGACTACTAGGGGTACGCAGTATTTT.

This clonotype was seen at least ten times. The chain couples TRBV18 to TRBJ2-1; 7 bases map to TRBD2. The V segment lost 6 bases and the J segment 8 bases; nucleotides outside the gene matches: 7. Germline lookup yields CDR1 KGHSH and CDR2 LQKENI. The CDR3 length is 13 residues. CDR3 loop: CASSLYRGDEQFF. The CDR3 DNA sequence: TGTGCCAGCTCTCTATATCGGGGGGATGAGCAGTTCTTC.

This clonotype was counted at least ten times. The V and J genes are TRBV6-1 and TRBJ2-2, with D hard to call. The CDR3 totals 14 residues. CDR1 is MNHNS and CDR2 is SASEGT in the germline V gene. Between the trimmed V and J ends, which lost 3 bases and 4 bases, there was a span of 9 bases. The CDR3 sequence: CASSERLGTGELFF. CDR3 sequence (DNA): TGTGCCAGCAGTGAGCGGTTGGGCACCGGGGAGCTGTTTTTT.

This clonotype was seen repeatedly, ten times or more. The chain is built from TRBV28 and TRBJ1-1; possibly TRBD1 for D (5 bases). V lost 4 bases and J lost 4, with 22 bases in between. The CDR3 contains 17 residues. The germline V gene encodes CDR1 MDHEN and CDR2 SYDVKM. The CDR3: CASSSMAEGLRGTEAFF. The CDR3 bases are TGTGCCAGCAGTTCTATGGCCGAGGGACTTAGGGGCACTGAAGCTTTCTTT. Full variable domain (missing parts from reference TRBV28 and TRBJ1-1): DVKVTQSSRYLVKRTGEKVFLECVQDMDHENMFWYRQDPGLGLRLIYFSYDVKMKEKGDIPEGYSVSREKKERFSLILESASTNQTSMYLCASSSMAEGLRGTEAFFGQGTRLTVV.

This clonotype was seen many times. The V and J genes are TRBV7-3 and TRBJ2-3; D gene ambiguous. This CDR3 is 15 amino acids long. V gave up 4 bases and J gave up 6 bases, with 17 bases separating them. The germline V gene encodes CDR1 SGHTA and CDR2 FQGTGA. In DNA, the CDR3 is TGTGCCAGCAGCTCCCTTCCGGCCGTGCGGGATACGCAGTATTTT. Its protein product is CASSSLPAVRDTQYF. The whole variable domain, filled in from reference TRBV7-3 and TRBJ2-3, reads GAGVSQTPSNKVTEKGKYVELRCDPISGHTALYWYRQSLGQGPEFLIYFQGTGAADDSGLPNDRFFAVRPEGSVSTLKIQRTERGDSAVYLCASSSLPAVRDTQYFGPGTRLTVL.

This clonotype has ten or more counts. The V and J genes are TRBV7-8 and TRBJ2-1, with TRBD2 matching over 7 bases. The CDR3 is 16 amino acids. Trimming removed 4 bases from V and 3 bases from J; junction bases left unmatched: 9. CDR1 SGHVS and CDR2 FQNEAQ come from the germline V gene. The CDR3 region is CASSSRAGAGYNEQFF. CDR3 sequence (DNA): TGTGCCAGCAGCTCTCGCGCGGGAGCCGGCTACAATGAGCAGTTCTTC.

V usage is TRBV15 and J usage is TRBJ2-1, with 10 bases fitting TRBD2. The CDR3 is 17 amino acids. V lost 0 bases and J lost 7; bases outside the gene matches: 9. The germline V gene has CDR1 LNHNV and CDR2 YYDKDF (reference sequence). DNA of the CDR3: TGTGCCACCAGCAGAGATACCCTAGCGGGAGAGAGGAATGAGCAGTTCTTC. It translates to CATSRDTLAGERNEQFF.

This clonotype occurred once. This chain joins TRBV5-4 and TRBJ2-6; D possibly corresponds to TRBD1 (6 bases). The CDR3 has 16 residues. CDR1 and CDR2 from the germline V gene are SGHNT and YYREEE (reference sequence). V lost 3 bases and J 0 bases, leaving 10 bases between the germline ends. The CDR3 spells CASSYGTLSGANVLTF. The CDR3 nucleotides read TGTGCCAGCAGCTACGGGACACTCTCTGGGGCCAACGTCCTGACTTTC.